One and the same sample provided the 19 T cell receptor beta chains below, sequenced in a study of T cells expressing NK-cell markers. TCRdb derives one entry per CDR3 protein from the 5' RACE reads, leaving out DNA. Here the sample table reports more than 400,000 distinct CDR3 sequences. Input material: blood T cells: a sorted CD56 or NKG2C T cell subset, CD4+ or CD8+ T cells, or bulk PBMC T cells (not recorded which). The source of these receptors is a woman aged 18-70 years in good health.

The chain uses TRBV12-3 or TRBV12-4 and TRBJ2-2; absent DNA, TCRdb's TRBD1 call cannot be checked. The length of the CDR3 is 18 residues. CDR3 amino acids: CATLQLTGTAGYTGELFF.

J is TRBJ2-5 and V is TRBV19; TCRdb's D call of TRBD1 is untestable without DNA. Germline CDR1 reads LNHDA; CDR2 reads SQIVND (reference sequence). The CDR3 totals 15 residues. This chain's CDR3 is CASSQGGTYQETQYF.

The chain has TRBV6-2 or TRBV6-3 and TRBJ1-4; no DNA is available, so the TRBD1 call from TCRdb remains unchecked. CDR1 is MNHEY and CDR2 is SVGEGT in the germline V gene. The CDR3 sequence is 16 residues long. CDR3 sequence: CASSQQWTATNEKLFF.

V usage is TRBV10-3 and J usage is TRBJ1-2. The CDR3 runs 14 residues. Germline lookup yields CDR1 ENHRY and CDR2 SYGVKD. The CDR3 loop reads CAIIPGPGSYGYTF.

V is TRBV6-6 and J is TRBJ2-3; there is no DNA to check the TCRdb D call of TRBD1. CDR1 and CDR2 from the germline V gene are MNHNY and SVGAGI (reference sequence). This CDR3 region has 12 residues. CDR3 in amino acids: CASKEGPDTQYF.

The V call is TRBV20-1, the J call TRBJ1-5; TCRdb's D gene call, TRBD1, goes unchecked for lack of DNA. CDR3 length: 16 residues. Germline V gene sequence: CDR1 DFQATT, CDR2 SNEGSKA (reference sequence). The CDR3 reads CSAVRQGNPSNQPQHF.

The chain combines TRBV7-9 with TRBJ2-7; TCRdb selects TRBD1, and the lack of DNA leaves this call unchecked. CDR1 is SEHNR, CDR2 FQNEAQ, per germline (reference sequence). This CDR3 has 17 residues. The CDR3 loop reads CASRPGTGRNGFHEQYF.

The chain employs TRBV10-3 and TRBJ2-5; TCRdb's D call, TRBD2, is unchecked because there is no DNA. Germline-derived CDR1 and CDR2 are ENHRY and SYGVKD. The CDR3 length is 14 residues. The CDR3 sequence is CAISLTSGQETQYF.

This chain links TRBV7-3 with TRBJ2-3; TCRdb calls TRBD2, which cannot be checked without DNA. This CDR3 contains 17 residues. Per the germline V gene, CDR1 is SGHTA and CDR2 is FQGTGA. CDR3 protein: CASSISGRGTSTDTQYF.

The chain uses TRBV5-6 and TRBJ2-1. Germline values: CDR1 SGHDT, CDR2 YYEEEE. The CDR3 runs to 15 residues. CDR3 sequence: CASSFDVLLGYEQFF. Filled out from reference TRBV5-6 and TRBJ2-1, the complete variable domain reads DAGVTQSPTHLIKTRGQQVTLRCSPKSGHDTVSWYQQALGQGPQFIFQYYEEEERQRGNFPDRFSGHQFPNYSSELNVNALLLGDSALYLCASSFDVLLGYEQFFGPGTRLTVL.

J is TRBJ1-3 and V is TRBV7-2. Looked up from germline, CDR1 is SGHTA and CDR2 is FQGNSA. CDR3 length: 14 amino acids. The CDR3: CASSSSLFETSIYF.

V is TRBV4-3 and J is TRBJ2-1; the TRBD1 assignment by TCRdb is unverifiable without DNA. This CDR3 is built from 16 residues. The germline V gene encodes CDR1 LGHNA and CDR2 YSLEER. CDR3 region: CASSQDFGGGENEQFF.

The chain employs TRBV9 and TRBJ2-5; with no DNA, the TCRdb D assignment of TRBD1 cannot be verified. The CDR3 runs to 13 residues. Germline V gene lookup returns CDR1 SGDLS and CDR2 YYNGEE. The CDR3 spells CASSVGGKETQYF.

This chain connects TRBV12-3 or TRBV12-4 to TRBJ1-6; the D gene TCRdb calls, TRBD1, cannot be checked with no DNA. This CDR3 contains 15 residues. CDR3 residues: CASRYQGTNNSPLHF.

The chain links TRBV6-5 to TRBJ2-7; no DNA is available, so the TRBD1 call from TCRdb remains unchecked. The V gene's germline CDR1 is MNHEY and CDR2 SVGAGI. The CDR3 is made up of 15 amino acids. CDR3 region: CASSSNDRVGYEQYF.

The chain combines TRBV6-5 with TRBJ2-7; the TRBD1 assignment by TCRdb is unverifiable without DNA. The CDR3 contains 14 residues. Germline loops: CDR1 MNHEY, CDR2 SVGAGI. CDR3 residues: CASKLEDRSREQYF.

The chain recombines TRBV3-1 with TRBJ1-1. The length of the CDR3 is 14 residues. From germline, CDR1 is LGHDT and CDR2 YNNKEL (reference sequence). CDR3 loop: CASRLRGARGEAFF.

This chain's CDR3 is CSASSLALNEQFF. The V call is TRBV20-1, the J call TRBJ2-1. The CDR3 spans 13 residues. CDR1 and CDR2 from the germline V gene are DFQATT and SNEGSKA (reference sequence).

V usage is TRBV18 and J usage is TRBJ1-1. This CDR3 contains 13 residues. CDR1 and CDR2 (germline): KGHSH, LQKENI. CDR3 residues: CASSRRAGSEAFF.